This T cell receptor beta chain was observed in a study of cytomegalovirus exposure and HLA in healthy donors. Trimming removed 7 bases at V and 11 bases at J, with 15 bases between. Per germline, CDR1 MNHEY and CDR2 SMNVEV (reference sequence). The CDR3 length is 12 residues. Whole-study results and caveats: In a later analysis, DRB1 alleles had the most associated TCRs; HLA-C alleles the fewest. In a later analysis, V- and J-gene trimming of beta chains associated with a DCLRE1C missense variant, replicated independently. In a later analysis, a genetic analysis reported fewer productive-TCR N-insertions in an Asian-associated ancestry cluster than the cohort average.

60 Vbeta and 13 Jbeta primers were used in PCR. TCRdb's table, derived via immunoSEQ multiplex PCR, lists solely in-frame clones and lacks some. There are around 300,000 clones in the sample; around four fifths occur only once, and 2% to 2.5% lies in the top ten. Concerning this clone: The antigen is not known.

The study sampled nominally healthy donors, though unrecorded immune exposures were likely. The origin of this receptor is a woman aged 40 to 55 in good health and CMV-seropositive. The rearrangement links TRBV27 to TRBJ2-1; TRBD2 is a possible D gene (6 bases). Sequences were obtained from PBMCs. The CDR3 DNA reads as TGTGCCAGCACCTCTGGGGGACTTCAGCAGTTCTTC. It specifies CASTSGGLQQFF.